This TCR beta chain was recorded in a study of blood T cell repertoires in COVID-19. This clone turned up a few times. Using immunoSEQ multiplex PCR, the repertoire was profiled, and TCRdb retains in-frame clones only, with some absent. Counted here are 300,000 to 400,000 clones, 85% occurring once; the ten biggest clones make up 1.9%. Researchers sorted participants into cohorts using their self-reported clinical history. The clonotype was recovered from a woman aged 25 to 45 who had been exposed to COVID-19. The sequenced material came from PBMCs or T cells enriched from blood (not recorded which).

The CDR3 coding sequence is TGCGCCAGCAGGGATAGGGGTACGACGCACACAGATACGCAGTATTTT. Translating it yields CASRDRGTTHTDTQYF. The chain links TRBV5-1 to TRBJ2-3, with D maybe TRBD1 (5 bases). CDR1 SGHRS and CDR2 YFSETQ come from the germline V gene. The CDR3 spans 16 residues. V lost 5 bases, J lost 2 bases, and 18 bases lay in between. Based on the CDR3 plus reference TRBV5-1 and TRBJ2-3, the full variable domain is KAGVTQTPRYLIKTRGQQVTLSCSPISGHRSVSWYQQTPGQGLQFLFEYFSETQRNKGNFPGRFSGRQFSNSRSEMNVSTLELGDSALYLCASRDRGTTHTDTQYFGPGTRLTVL.